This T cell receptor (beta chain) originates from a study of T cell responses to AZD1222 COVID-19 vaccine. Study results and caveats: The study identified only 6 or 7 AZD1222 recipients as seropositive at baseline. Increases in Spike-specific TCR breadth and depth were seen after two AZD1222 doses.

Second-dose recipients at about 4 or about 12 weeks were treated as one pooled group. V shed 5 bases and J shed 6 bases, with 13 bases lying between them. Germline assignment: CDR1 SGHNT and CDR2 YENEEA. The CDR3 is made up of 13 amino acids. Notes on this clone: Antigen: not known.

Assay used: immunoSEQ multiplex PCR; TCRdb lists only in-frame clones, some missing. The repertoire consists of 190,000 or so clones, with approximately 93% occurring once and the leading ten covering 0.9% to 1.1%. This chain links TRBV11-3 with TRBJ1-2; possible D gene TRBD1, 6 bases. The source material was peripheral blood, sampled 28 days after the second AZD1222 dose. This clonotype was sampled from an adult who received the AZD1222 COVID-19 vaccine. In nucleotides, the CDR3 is TGTGCCAGCAGCGCCGGGACAACGAATGGCTACACCTTC. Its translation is CASSAGTTNGYTF.